This T cell receptor beta chain was profiled in a study of cytomegalovirus exposure and HLA in healthy donors. Unmatched junction bases numbered 12, after V lost 4 bases and J lost 4 bases. Germline lookup yields CDR1 SNHLY and CDR2 FYNNEI. The CDR3 runs 17 residues. Vbeta (60) and Jbeta (13) primers were used in the PCR. TCRdb's copy holds only in-frame clones and misses some; the assay was immunoSEQ multiplex PCR. The sample consists of about 60,000 clones, 70% of them appearing once. General study results and limits: DRB1 had the most TCR associations and HLA-C the fewest, a later analysis found, with rates varying by HLA locus. Listed as cytomegalovirus-associated were 170 or so TCR beta chains.

This clone appeared a few times. Its antigen is still unknown. The source of this sequence is a woman aged 55-70 years in good health and CMV-seropositive. Sequencing was performed on PBMCs. This rearrangement joins TRBV2 to TRBJ2-7, with 11 nucleotides matching TRBD2. Written as DNA, the CDR3 is TGTGCCAGCAGTGTCCGCGATAGCGGGGGGGCCGAGTACGAGCAGTACTTC. It specifies CASSVRDSGGAEYEQYF.